The clone carrying this T cell receptor beta chain came up once. As yet, its antigen is unknown. Sequencing used immunoSEQ multiplex PCR; TCRdb keeps in-frame clones, though not all of them. This sample yields tens of thousands of clones, of which approximately 90% are seen a single time; roughly 48% belongs to the top ten. V shed 5 bases and J shed 3 bases, with 11 bases lying between them. CDR3 length: 14 residues. Germline-derived CDR1 and CDR2 are SGHNT and YENEEA. This entry comes from a study of lymphopenia after photon versus proton radiotherapy. Study conclusions and caveats: Post-nadir diversity loss with photons came from oligoclonal expansion, particularly CD8+ Temra cells. Only patients who died were analyzed for survival; proton advantage is unproven.

Material: peripheral blood, obtained from a patient treated with proton-based radiotherapy. The chain joins TRBV11-3 to TRBJ1-3; D is possibly TRBD1 (6 bases). The TCR sequence derives from a woman aged 60-75 years with cholangiocarcinoma. Some clones in this sample may be carry-over from other donors' samples. The CDR3 DNA reads TGTGCCAGCAGCCCCCCGGGACATGGAAACACCATATATTTT. This codes for CASSPPGHGNTIYF.